The clone carrying this TCR beta chain was observed at least ten times. The antigen remains undetermined. This sample is drawn from a study of T cells in Graves' hyperthyroidism and ophthalmopathy. Findings and limits, study-wide: Ophthalmopathy got predicted by the model a median about six months before its onset.

Graves' hyperthyroidism was deemed stable absent ophthalmopathy progression within 18 months. Hyperthyroidism was newly diagnosed in patients aged 18 to 65 (duration under 2 months). On the basis of clinical symptoms, serum thyroxine and TRAb, thyroid ultrasound and orbital computed tomography, diagnoses were made. Trimming removed 6 bases from V and 11 bases from J, with 16 bases in between. The CDR3 is 12 residues long. Germline V CDR1 and CDR2: MDHEN, SYDVKM. What was amplified from RNA transcripts were TCR beta CDR3 regions. The HTBI primer set drove a first-round RT-PCR of the TCR CDR3. TCRdb re-analysed the multiplex PCR reads in MiXCR, keeping a single row per CDR3 protein. The sample lists approximately 480,000 distinct CDR3 sequences, about 20% occurring once.

The origin of this receptor is a man younger than 35 with Graves' hyperthyroidism. The rearrangement links TRBV28 to TRBJ1-1; tentatively, D is TRBD1 (6 bases). Specimen: blood. Here the CDR3 DNA reads TGTGCCAGCAGAAAGGACAGTGTGAGTGCTTTCTTT. Its translation is CASRKDSVSAFF.